One sample yielded the 31 T cell receptor beta chains listed below, sequenced in a study of T-cell reconstitution after alpha-beta-depleted transplantation in children. Unique molecular identifiers were used in preparing the TCRbeta library. One entry per CDR3 protein, called by TCRdb with MiXCR from the PCR reads. Of fewer than 550,000 distinct CDR3 sequences detected, approximately 10% appear once; the ten largest clones hold 14%. The sample here was PBMCs, mostly from graft donor cells, taken 180 days after TCRalphabeta/CD19-depleted stem cell transplant. Every receptor here comes from a female patient aged 2-10 years who had a stem cell transplant for aplastic anemia, so the T cells may come from the graft donor.

With respect to this clonotype: Without the conserved terminal phenylalanine or tryptophan, this CDR3 likely stems from a read error. CDR3 coding DNA: TGTGCCAGCAGCGGACCGGGACACTATTTTACTGAAGAGACCCAGTACTCC. This translates into CASSGPGHYFTEETQYS. V is TRBV5-6 and J is TRBJ2-5, with TRBD1 as a possible D gene (6 bases). V lost 4 bases to trimming and J lost 3 bases, with 22 bases between them. CDR3 size: 17 residues. From germline, CDR1 is SGHDT and CDR2 YYEEEE.

This clonotype was observed a handful of times. This chain uses TRBV28 with TRBJ2-3; D might be TRBD1 (5 bases). Germline loops: CDR1 MDHEN, CDR2 SYDVKM. With 7 bases removed from V and 0 bases from J, the gap between germline ends came to 14 bases. The CDR3 is 15 amino acids. CDR3 in amino acids: CASTPGPGSTDTQYF. CDR3 DNA sequence: TGTGCCAGCACTCCCGGCCCAGGGAGCACAGATACGCAGTATTTT.

The V gene is TRBV28, the J gene TRBJ2-7, with 7 bases aligning to TRBD1. The CDR3 has 15 amino acids. The J segment lost 3 bases and the V segment lost 8 bases, leaving 13 bases of the junction unmatched. Per germline, CDR1 MDHEN and CDR2 SYDVKM. The CDR3 DNA follows: TGTGCCAGCCAGTTTACCGGGACAGTCAACTACGAGCAGTACTTC. Translation: CASQFTGTVNYEQYF.

CDR3 protein: CASRDRLSYEQYF. The CDR3 DNA sequence: TGTGCCAGCAGGGACAGGTTATCCTACGAGCAGTACTTC. The V call is TRBV12-3 or TRBV12-4, the J call TRBJ2-7; 7 positions agree with TRBD1. J lost 1 base, V lost 6 bases, and 3 bases had no gene match. CDR3 length: 13 amino acids.

V usage is TRBV7-8 and J usage is TRBJ1-1, with 8 bases lining up with TRBD1. Losses at the gene ends were 7 bases for V and 5 bases for J; bases not matched to a gene: 6. The CDR3 runs to 13 residues. CDR1 and CDR2 from the germline V gene are SGHVS and FQNEAQ. Here the CDR3 DNA reads TGTGCCAGCAATTCACAGGGGGGGACTGAAGCTTTCTTT. Translation gives CASNSQGGTEAFF. Looking up the rest from reference TRBV7-8 and TRBJ1-1 gives the full variable domain: GAGVSQSPRYKVAKRGQDVALRCDPISGHVSLFWYQQALGQGPEFLTYFQNEAQLDKSGLPSDRFFAERPEGSVSTLKIQRTQQEDSAVYLCASNSQGGTEAFFGQGTRLTVV.

This clonotype was counted a few times. The chain is built from TRBV5-6 and TRBJ1-3; 9 nucleotides line up with TRBD1. V trimming: 0 bases; J trimming: 7 bases; junction bases outside the gene matches: 8. The CDR3 totals 16 residues. Germline loops: CDR1 SGHDT, CDR2 YYEEEE. The CDR3 loop reads CASSLAGQGSANTIYF. The CDR3 DNA reads as TGTGCCAGCAGCTTGGCCGGACAGGGGTCAGCCAACACCATATATTTT.

This chain joins TRBV25-1 and TRBJ2-5; D ambiguous. Germline lookup yields CDR1 MGHDK and CDR2 SYGVNS. This CDR3 has 12 residues. Trimming shortened V by 6 bases and J by 7 bases, and 12 bases separated the two germline ends. The CDR3 DNA is TGTGCCAGCAGCAGTCAGGACGTGACCCAGTACTTC. Protein: CASSSQDVTQYF.

This clonotype was recorded many times. The gene calls are TRBV11-2 and TRBJ2-7; D gene unclear. CDR1 SGHAT and CDR2 FQNNGV come from the germline V gene. The germline V and J ends were trimmed by 1 base and 2 bases, with 6 bases remaining between them. The CDR3 is 13 amino acids. CDR3 protein: CASSLGSPYEQYV. CDR3 DNA: TGTGCCAGCAGCTTAGGCAGCCCCTACGAGCAGTACGTC.

In DNA, the CDR3 is TGTGCCAGCAGCCCCTTCAGACAGCCAGAAGAGGCCTACGAGCAGTACTTC. Encoded protein: CASSPFRQPEEAYEQYF. The V and J genes are TRBV3-1 and TRBJ2-7, with D maybe TRBD1 (5 bases). CDR3 length: 17 residues. The ends were cut back, 4 bases at V and 2 bases at J, with 21 bases in the middle. The V gene's germline CDR1 is LGHDT and CDR2 YNNKEL (reference sequence).

This chain uses TRBV29-1 with TRBJ1-2; TRBD1 might be the D (6 bases). CDR3 size: 16 residues. With 0 bases removed from V and 7 bases from J, the gap between germline ends came to 21 bases. Germline V gene lookup returns CDR1 SQVTM and CDR2 ANQGSEA. The CDR3 DNA reads TGCAGCGTTGAAGACGGGGGGCCCATTTTATTTGGTGGCTACACCTTC. As protein: CSVEDGGPILFGGYTF.

This clonotype was seen at least ten times. The chain carries TRBV10-3 and TRBJ2-7; D is ambiguous. The CDR3 has 12 residues. The V and J ends lost 3 bases and 2 bases respectively, with 5 bases between them. In germline, CDR1 is ENHRY, CDR2 SYGVKD. This CDR3 reads CAISDPPYEQYV. CDR3 DNA sequence: TGTGCCATCAGTGACCCTCCCTACGAGCAGTACGTC.

There are a few counts of this clonotype. V usage is TRBV7-9 and J usage is TRBJ2-7; D ambiguous. Germline CDR1 reads SEHNR; CDR2 reads FQNEAQ (reference sequence). The CDR3 runs to 15 residues. Trimming took off 3 bases at V and 3 bases at J, with 15 bases between the two ends. CDR3 loop: CASSFWRDKYYEQYV. The CDR3 DNA sequence: TGTGCCAGCAGCTTCTGGCGTGACAAATACTACGAGCAGTACGTC.

This chain links TRBV7-2 with TRBJ2-1; D uncertain. The CDR3 length is 13 residues. Per the germline V gene, CDR1 is SGHTA and CDR2 is FQGNSA. The V and J ends lost 4 bases and 5 bases respectively, with 9 bases between them. CDR3 sequence reads: CASSSQRDNEQFF. The CDR3 region has the DNA TGTGCCAGCAGCTCCCAGAGAGACAATGAGCAGTTCTTC.

A few counts support this clonotype. The chain couples TRBV29-1 to TRBJ2-3; 13 positions match TRBD2. From germline, CDR1 is SQVTM and CDR2 ANQGSEA. This CDR3 spans 13 amino acids. The CDR3 reads CNGLAGDLDTQYF. CDR3 DNA sequence: TGCAATGGACTAGCGGGAGATTTAGATACGCAGTATTTT.

This clonotype was counted only a few times. The DNA of the CDR3 is TGTGCCAGCAGTTTTTTTTCTCAGCCCCAGCATTTT. Translation gives CASSFFSQPQHF. The V call is TRBV12-3 or TRBV12-4, the J call TRBJ1-5; D remains ambiguous. The CDR3 loop spans 12 amino acids. Trimming removed 3 bases from V and 6 bases from J, with 6 bases in between.

The chain joins TRBV28 to TRBJ1-4, with 8 bases lining up with TRBD1. V dropped 4 bases and J dropped 17; count of bases not matched to a gene: 9. Germline-derived CDR1 and CDR2 are MDHEN and SYDVKM. The CDR3 runs 12 residues. In nucleotides, the CDR3 is TGTGCCAGCAGTTGGGGGGGGGACAGGACCTTTTTT. This codes for CASSWGGDRTFF.

The rearrangement uses TRBV10-3 and TRBJ1-1; perhaps TRBD1 as D (6 bases). The germline V and J ends were trimmed by 5 bases and 3 bases, with 13 bases remaining between them. The CDR3 loop spans 14 amino acids. Germline V CDR1 and CDR2: ENHRY, SYGVKD. Here the CDR3 DNA reads TGTGCCATCAGTTGGGACACGGAGTACACTGAAGCTTTCTTT. It codes for CAISWDTEYTEAFF.

There are many counts of this clonotype. The chain carries TRBV5-1 and TRBJ2-1, with 10 bases matching TRBD2. This CDR3 comprises 18 residues. The V gene end was trimmed by 0 bases and the J gene end by 3 bases; junction bases not matched to a gene: 9. Per germline, CDR1 SGHRS and CDR2 YFSETQ. The CDR3 DNA is TGCGCCAGCAGCTTGGGGGGACTAGCGCGAGGAAGCTACAATGAGCAGTTCTTC. Its protein is CASSLGGLARGSYNEQFF.

Many counts were recorded for this clonotype. This chain uses TRBV15 with TRBJ1-2; the match to TRBD1 covers 8 bases. The CDR3 spans 14 residues. J was trimmed by 3 bases and V by 5 bases; bases with no gene match: 5. Germline loops: CDR1 LNHNV, CDR2 YYDKDF (reference sequence). The CDR3 sequence is CATSPTGADYGYTF. CDR3 DNA sequence: TGTGCCACCAGCCCGACAGGGGCTGACTATGGCTACACCTTC. Based on the CDR3 plus reference TRBV15 and TRBJ1-2, the full variable domain is DAMVIQNPRYQVTQFGKPVTLSCSQTLNHNVMYWYQQKSSQAPKLLFHYYDKDFNNEADTPDNFQSRRPNTSFCFLDIRSPGLGDTAMYLCATSPTGADYGYTFGSGTRLTVV.

The V gene is TRBV6-2 or TRBV6-3, the J gene TRBJ1-5, with 9 bases identical to TRBD1. CDR1 is MNHEY and CDR2 is SVGEGT in the germline V gene. The length of the CDR3 is 13 residues. Trimming removed 6 bases from V and 5 bases from J; junction bases left unmatched: 2. For the CDR3, the DNA is TGTGCCAGCAGGGACAGGGGCCATCAGCCCCAGCATTTT. It is translated as CASRDRGHQPQHF.

This clonotype showed up just a few times. The chain is built from TRBV6-5 and TRBJ2-7; 9 bases align to TRBD1. Trimming removed 11 bases from V and 3 bases from J; junction bases left unmatched: 5. The germline V gene has CDR1 MNHEY and CDR2 SVGAGI. The CDR3 loop spans 12 amino acids. As DNA, the CDR3 is TGTGCCTCCCGGGACAGGGTCTACGAGCAGTACTTC. It encodes CASRDRVYEQYF.

This clonotype was seen repeatedly, ten times or more. This sequence joins TRBV10-3 and TRBJ2-1; D may correspond to TRBD1 or TRBD2 (5 bases each). This CDR3 has 15 amino acids. Germline CDR1 and CDR2: ENHRY and SYGVKD. V lost 6 bases and J lost 5, with 17 bases in between. The CDR3 reads CAIRTDGAINNEQFF. For the CDR3, the DNA is TGTGCCATCAGGACCGACGGGGCTATAAACAATGAGCAGTTCTTC.

The V call is TRBV12-3 or TRBV12-4, the J call TRBJ1-2; TRBD1 matches 9 bases. J lost 7 bases, V lost 6 bases, and 6 bases had no gene match. There are 13 residues in the CDR3. CDR3 nucleotide sequence: TGTGCCAGCAGGGGGACAGGGAGTTCTGGCTACACCTTC. Protein sequence: CASRGTGSSGYTF.

This clonotype came up many times. V and J are TRBV5-6 and TRBJ1-1; 7 positions match TRBD1. Trimming took 3 bases from V and 1 from J; bases not matched to a gene: 6. Germline V gives CDR1 SGHDT, CDR2 YYEEEE. The CDR3 has 15 residues. DNA of the CDR3: TGTGCCAGCAGCTACCGGGACAGAGAGAACACTGAAGCTTTCTTT. This encodes CASSYRDRENTEAFF.

V and J are TRBV7-2 and TRBJ2-7, with 9 bases that match TRBD2. The junction had 8 bases not matched to a gene; V was cut back by 5 bases and J by 3 bases. CDR3 length: 15 residues. CDR1 is SGHTA and CDR2 is FQGNSA in the germline V gene. DNA of the CDR3: TGTGCCAGCAGCCTAGAGGGGACTAGCTACTACGAGCAGTACTTC. Its protein is CASSLEGTSYYEQYF.

This clonotype was seen more than once but under ten times. The V and J genes are TRBV7-9 and TRBJ2-5, with 7 nucleotides matching TRBD1. The CDR3 length is 14 residues. Germline loops: CDR1 SEHNR, CDR2 FQNEAQ (reference sequence). V was clipped by 5 bases and J by 2 bases; unmatched bases: 5. CDR3 region: CASSRGTAQETQYF. CDR3 DNA sequence: TGTGCCAGCAGCAGGGGGACAGCACAAGAGACCCAGTACTTC.

This chain uses TRBV9 with TRBJ2-1; D possibly corresponds to TRBD2 (5 bases). Between the trimmed V and J ends, which lost 2 bases and 10 bases, there was a span of 10 bases. CDR1 is SGDLS, CDR2 YYNGEE, per germline. The CDR3 length is 12 residues. The CDR3 bases are TGTGCCAGCAGCGTTCGGGGTGTAGAGCAGTTCTTC. Translation: CASSVRGVEQFF.

The table lists this clonotype with many counts. The chain combines TRBV27 with TRBJ2-1; D may be TRBD2 (6 bases). V shed 2 bases and J shed 0 bases, with 8 bases lying between them. Germline CDR1 and CDR2: MNHEY and SMNVEV (reference sequence). The CDR3 has 15 amino acids. CDR3 DNA: TGTGCCAGCAGTTTAGGCGGGATCTCCTACAATGAGCAGTTCTTC. This translates into CASSLGGISYNEQFF.

The table lists this clonotype with many counts. The J gene is TRBJ1-5, the V gene TRBV6-2 or TRBV6-3; TRBD1 aligns across 7 bases. The V and J ends lost 6 bases and 0 bases, in that order; junction bases with no gene match: 5. The length of the CDR3 is 15 residues. Germline V CDR1 and CDR2: MNHEY, SVGEGT. CDR3 amino acids: CASSQTGNSNQPQHF. The CDR3 bases are TGTGCCAGCAGCCAGACAGGGAATAGCAATCAGCCCCAGCATTTT.

The gene calls are TRBV13 and TRBJ2-7; TRBD1 is a possible D gene (6 bases). Per the germline V gene, CDR1 is PRHDT and CDR2 is FYEKMQ (reference sequence). Trimming removed 5 bases at V and 3 bases at J, with 20 bases between. The CDR3 has 16 amino acids. The CDR3 region is CASSVLQGRVGYEQYV. The CDR3 coding sequence is TGTGCCAGCAGCGTGTTACAGGGTAGGGTTGGCTACGAGCAGTACGTC.

In this sample, this clonotype turned up a few times. The rearrangement links TRBV10-3 to TRBJ2-5; D call uncertain. V shed 6 bases and J shed 1 base, with 18 bases lying between them. The germline CDR1 and CDR2 sequences are ENHRY and SYGVKD. The CDR3 is made up of 16 amino acids. The CDR3 protein is CAIRPGPILPQETQYF. Here the CDR3 DNA reads TGTGCCATCAGGCCCGGACCAATCCTCCCCCAAGAGACCCAGTACTTC.